This T cell receptor beta chain was captured by sequencing in a study of T and B cells in COVID-19 patients. The CDR3 consists of 12 residues. V gave up 8 bases and J gave up 3 bases, with 9 bases separating them. CDR1 and CDR2 (germline): SGHNT, YENEEA. Whole-study findings and limits: Patients with COVID-19 reportedly showed strongly skewed T cell receptor beta variable and joining gene usage. Exclusive to the recovered cohort were approximately 2,500 TCR clusters, 30 to 40 of them with low generation probability. Early severe-case samples and blood from mildly ill patients during symptoms were in short supply.

In its sample, this clonotype was seen a few times. Its antigen is undetermined. TRB was amplified from approximately 250-500 ng of blood genomic DNA. Multiplex PCR with BIOMED2 TRB-A/B primer pools amplified TRB rearrangements. TCRdb processed the multiplex PCR reads anew with MiXCR; each CDR3 protein has one entry. The sample includes under 5,500 distinct CDR3 sequences, around 26% seen only once; the top ten take approximately 14%. The TCR was taken from a human donor with active COVID-19. The material sequenced was blood. This sequence joins TRBV11-3 and TRBJ2-3; no firm D call. The CDR3, as DNA: TGTGCCAGCCAAGCTTGGACAGATACGCAGTATTTT. This codes for CASQAWTDTQYF.